This TCR beta chain was obtained from a study of blood T cell repertoires in COVID-19. This CDR3 comprises 13 residues. V was shortened by 6 bases and J by 4 bases, with 12 bases between the two germline ends. Per the germline V gene, CDR1 is LGHNT and CDR2 is FRNRAP. Sequencing was performed with immunoSEQ multiplex PCR; in TCRdb, only in-frame clones are kept and a portion is missing. The table shows fewer than 500,000 clones, with around 84% occurring only once. This sequence was found in a human donor with acute or convalescent COVID-19. The donor label of this sample is uncertain. The gene calls are TRBV12-5 and TRBJ1-1; a weak D match, TRBD1 (6 bases). Sequencing was done on a sample of peripheral blood. In nucleotides, the CDR3 is TGTGCTAGTGGGCTGACAGGCCCCACTGAAGCTTTCTTT. Protein product: CASGLTGPTEAFF.